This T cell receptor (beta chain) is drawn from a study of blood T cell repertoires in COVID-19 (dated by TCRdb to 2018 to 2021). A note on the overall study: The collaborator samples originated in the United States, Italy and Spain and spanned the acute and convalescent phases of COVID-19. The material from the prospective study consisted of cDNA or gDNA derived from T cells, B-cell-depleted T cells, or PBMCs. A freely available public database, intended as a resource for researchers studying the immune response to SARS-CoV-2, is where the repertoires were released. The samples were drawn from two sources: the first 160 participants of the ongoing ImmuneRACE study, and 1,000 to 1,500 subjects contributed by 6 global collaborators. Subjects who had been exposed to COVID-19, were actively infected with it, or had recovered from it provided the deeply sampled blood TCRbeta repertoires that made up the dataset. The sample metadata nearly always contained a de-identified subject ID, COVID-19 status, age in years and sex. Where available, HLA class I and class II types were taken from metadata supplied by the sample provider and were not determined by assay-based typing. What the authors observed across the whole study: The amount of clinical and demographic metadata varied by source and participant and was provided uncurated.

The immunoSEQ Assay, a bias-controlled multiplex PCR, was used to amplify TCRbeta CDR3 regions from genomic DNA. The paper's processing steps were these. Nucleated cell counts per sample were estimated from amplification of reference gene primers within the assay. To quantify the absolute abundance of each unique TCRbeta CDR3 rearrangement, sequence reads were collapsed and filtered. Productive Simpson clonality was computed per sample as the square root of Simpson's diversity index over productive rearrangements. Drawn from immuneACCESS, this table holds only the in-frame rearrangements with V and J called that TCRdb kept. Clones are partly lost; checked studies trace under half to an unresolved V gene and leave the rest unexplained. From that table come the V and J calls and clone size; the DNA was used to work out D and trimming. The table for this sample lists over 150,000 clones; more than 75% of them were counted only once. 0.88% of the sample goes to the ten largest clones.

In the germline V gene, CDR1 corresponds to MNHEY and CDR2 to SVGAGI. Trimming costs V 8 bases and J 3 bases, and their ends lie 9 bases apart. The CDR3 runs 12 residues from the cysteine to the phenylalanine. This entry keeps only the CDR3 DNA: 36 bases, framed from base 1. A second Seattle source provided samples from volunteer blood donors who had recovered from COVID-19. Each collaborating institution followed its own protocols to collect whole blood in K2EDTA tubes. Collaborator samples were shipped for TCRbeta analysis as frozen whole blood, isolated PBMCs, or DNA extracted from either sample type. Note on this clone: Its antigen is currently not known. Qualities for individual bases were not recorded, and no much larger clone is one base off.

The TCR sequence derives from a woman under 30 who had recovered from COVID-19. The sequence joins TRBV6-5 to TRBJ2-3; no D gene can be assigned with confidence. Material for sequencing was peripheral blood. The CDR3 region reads CASSQRTDTQYF. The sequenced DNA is TGTGCCAGCTCCCAGCGTACAGATACGCAGTATTTT.